This T cell receptor beta chain was sequenced during a study of blood T cell repertoires in COVID-19 (TCRdb year 2020). General notes on the study: Samples from collaborators originated in the United States, Italy and Spain and spanned both the acute and convalescent phases of COVID-19. The material from the prospective study consisted of cDNA or gDNA derived from T cells, B-cell-depleted T cells, or PBMCs. The dataset comprised deeply sampled blood TCRbeta repertoires from subjects exposed to, actively infected with, or recovered from COVID-19. The repertoires were made available in a free public database intended to serve as a resource for research on the immune response to SARS-CoV-2. Samples were obtained from the ongoing ImmuneRACE study (first 160 participants) and from 1,254 subjects provided by 6 global collaborators. Sample metadata almost always included a de-identified subject ID, COVID-19 status, age in years and sex. Where available, HLA class I and class II types were obtained from metadata supplied by the sample provider rather than from assay-based typing.

Note on this clone: Its target antigen remains unknown. Base qualities were left out, and no much larger clone turns up one base away.

The immunoSEQ Assay, a bias-controlled multiplex PCR, was used to amplify TCRbeta CDR3 regions from genomic DNA. The authors' pipeline ran thus. The number of nucleated cells in each sample was estimated from the amplification of reference gene primers within the assay. To quantify the absolute abundance of each unique TCRbeta CDR3 rearrangement, sequence reads were collapsed and filtered. Productive Simpson clonality was computed per sample as the square root of Simpson's diversity index over productive rearrangements. Entries here come from immuneACCESS through TCRdb and include only in-frame sequences with V and J called. Some clones fail to appear in such tables; in the studies checked, an unresolved V gene covers under half of the shortfall, and the cause of the remainder is unknown. That table supplies the V and J calls and clone size; D and trimming were determined from the DNA. For this sample there are more than 80,000 clones; around nine tenths appear just once. In total, the top ten clones hold around 20% of the sample.

In Seattle, one collaborating source enrolled patients while the infection was active and tracked those patients longitudinally over the course of disease. Whole blood was collected in K2EDTA tubes by collaborating institutions according to the institutions' own protocols. Collaborator samples were shipped for TCRbeta analysis as frozen whole blood, isolated PBMCs, or DNA extracted from either sample type. The study at large found these results: The quantity of clinical and demographic metadata differed by source and by participant and was supplied without curation.

Trimming accounts for 2 bases at V and 3 bases at J, while the number of junction bases matched to no gene is 9. Including the terminal cysteine and phenylalanine, the CDR3 comprises 17 residues. Just CDR3 DNA is preserved here, 51 bases in frame from base 1. The germline V gene sets CDR1 to MNHEY and CDR2 to SVGEGT. This receptor was identified in an older woman with COVID-19, enrolled during active disease. Sequenced sample: peripheral blood. The chain uses TRBV6-2 or TRBV6-3 and TRBJ2-5; TRBD2 agrees with 10 junctional bases. The CDR3 protein: CASSYVLSGGTEETQYF. The DNA sequence is TGTGCCAGCAGTTACGTTCTTAGCGGGGGGACGGAAGAGACCCAGTACTTC.